What follows describes a single T cell receptor (beta chain). Isolation of CD8+ and CD4+ T cells was performed negatively, whereas enrichment of TEMRA cells was done by FACS. CDR3 length: 16 residues. Germline-derived CDR1 and CDR2 are SGHTA and FQGNSA. V lost 5 bases, J lost 10 bases, and 16 bases stayed unmatched. This specimen comes from a study of CD8 T cells in Susac syndrome. RNA was extracted with the RNeasy kit, and a quantity of about 0.5 to 1 ug was reverse transcribed using random hexamers. Amplification of TCR beta CDR3 was carried out by immunoSEQ multiplex PCR, which covered 54 Vbeta and 13 Jbeta segments. One entry per CDR3 protein results from TCRdb running MiXCR on the immunoSEQ multiplex PCR reads. The sample shows tens of thousands of distinct CDR3 sequences, roughly 91% of them seen only once.

Source material: CD8+ T cells from PBMCs. The genes are TRBV7-2 and TRBJ1-4; 7 bases line up with TRBD1. The TCR was taken from a human donor with multiple sclerosis. Written as DNA, the CDR3 is TGTGCCAGCAGCGACCCAGTGAGGGGGCATCGCGGAAAACTGTTTTTT. This translates into CASSDPVRGHRGKLFF.